This T cell receptor beta chain was profiled in a study of blood T cells in healthy people across ages. Together with a sample-barcoded 5' primer, a J-beta primer mix was included in a second PCR lasting about 6 to 11 cycles. In TCRdb, the 5' RACE reads were re-called with MiXCR into one record per CDR3 protein. The sample holds about 1.4 million distinct CDR3 sequences, 59% seen once. This clonotype was found a few times. The CDR3 is 19 amino acids. The V segment lost 2 bases and the J segment 3 bases; nucleotides outside the gene matches: 12. Germline-derived CDR1 and CDR2 are SEHNR and FQNEAQ (reference sequence).

This receptor was taken from a young man in good health. V is TRBV7-9 and J is TRBJ2-5, with TRBD2 matching over 13 bases. The sample comprised blood. The CDR3: CASSLSRTSGRLREETQYF. The CDR3 DNA is TGTGCCAGCAGCTTATCCCGGACTAGCGGGAGACTTAGAGAAGAGACCCAGTACTTC.